A selection of T cell receptor beta chains follows, all from one sample in a study of shared clonotypes between healthy human individuals. Profiling relied on immunoSEQ multiplex PCR, and the TCRdb table lists in-frame clones only, not all of them. The repertoire includes approximately 1.5 million clones, approximately 98% of them detected once, and less than 0.55% sits in the top ten. Sequences were obtained from naive CD4+ T cells sorted from blood. The receptors were sampled from a man aged 25-40 years in good health. Each CDR3 is given with its conserved first and last residue. A D gene is named only where the DNA matches it firmly. Where a row states a size, it is once, few, many or the class of an expanded clone; other rows omit it.

>.|.|TRBV5-1|TRBJ2-6
TGCGCCAGCAGCAAGGACCCTGCGGGGGCCAACGTCCTGACTTTC
CASSKDPAGANVLTF
>once|TRBD1|TRBV11-2|TRBJ2-3
TGTGCCAGCAGCGCTCTACAGGGGACAGATACGCAGTATTTT
CASSALQGTDTQYF
>.|.|TRBV20-1|TRBJ2-3
TGCAGTGCTAGAACAGCGAGAGGATTCCGGTTT
CSARTARGFRF
>.|.|TRBV5-8|TRBJ1-3
TGTGCCAGCAGCTTGCGATATCGTCCCGACAGGCTCCGGGGCACCATATATTTT
CASSLRYRPDRLRGTIYF
>once|TRBD1|TRBV29-1|TRBJ1-3
TGCAGCGGACAGGGTTCTGGAAACACCATATATTTT
CSGQGSGNTIYF
>.|.|TRBV18|TRBJ2-1
TGTGCCAGCTCACTGTCCGGGACTTATTTCAATGAGCAGTTCTTC
CASSLSGTYFNEQFF
>.|.|TRBV7-9|TRBJ2-1
TGTGCCAGCAGCGAGCAGTTCTTC
CASSEQFF
>.|.|TRBV11-2|TRBJ2-7
TGTGCCAGCAGGGTCGGAACCCAGCAGTACTTC
CASRVGTQQYF
>.|.|TRBV30|TRBJ1-1
TGTGCCTGGAGTGTGGAGACTGAAGCTTTCTTT
CAWSVETEAFF
>.|TRBD2|TRBV7-9|TRBJ2-1
TGTGCCAGCAGCTTAAAGCGGGAGGGATACAATGAGCAGTTCTTC
CASSLKREGYNEQFF
>.|.|TRBV28|TRBJ1-5
TGTGCCAGCAGTTTATGGGGGGTGAGGAGGGAGGGTAATCAGCCCCAGCATTTT
CASSLWGVRREGNQPQHF
>.|TRBD1|TRBV27|TRBJ1-5
TGTGCCAGCAGTACAAGGACAGGGTACAGCAATCAGCCCCAGCATTTT
CASSTRTGYSNQPQHF
>.|TRBD2|TRBV5-1|TRBJ2-7
TGCGCCAGCAGCATTGCTGCTAGCGGGGGGGAGCAGTACTTC
CASSIAASGGEQYF
>.|.|TRBV2|TRBJ1-5
TGTGCCAGCAGTGGTGACGGTCAGCCCCAGCATTTT
CASSGDGQPQHF
>.|.|TRBV14|TRBJ2-7
TGTGCCAGCAGCCAAAAGAGAGGGAGCGAGCAGTACTTC
CASSQKRGSEQYF
>.|.|TRBV7-3|TRBJ2-1
TGTGCCAGCAGCCCGGGAGTTTACAATGAGCAGTTCTTC
CASSPGVYNEQFF
>.|.|TRBV9|TRBJ2-5
TGTGCCAGCAGCCTAGGACGGGAGCGGGAGACCCAGTACTTC
CASSLGRERETQYF
>.|.|TRBV7-9|TRBJ1-1
TGTGCCAGCAGCTTAAAGGAGATACGCAGGGGAGGAAGCACTGAAGCTTTCTTT
CASSLKEIRRGGSTEAFF
>once|TRBD2|TRBV15|TRBJ2-2
TGTGCCACCAGCAGAGAACTAGCGGGAGTCGGGGAGCTGTTTTTT
CATSRELAGVGELFF
>.|TRBD2|TRBV14|TRBJ2-1
TGTGCCAGCAGCCGAGGGGGACTAGCGACGTACAATGAGCAGTTCTTC
CASSRGGLATYNEQFF
>.|.|TRBV10-3|TRBJ1-2
TGTGCCATCAAGGGGATCGGGGACTATGGCTACACCTTC
CAIKGIGDYGYTF
>.|.|TRBV7-3|TRBJ1-2
TGTGCCAGCAGCCTGGACGGGAACTATGGCTACACCTTC
CASSLDGNYGYTF
>.|.|TRBV2|TRBJ2-5
TGTGCCAGCAGTGAAGCGCGGAACAGCCTTGGGGAGACCCAGTACTTC
CASSEARNSLGETQYF
>.|.|TRBV5-5|TRBJ1-5
TGTGCCAGCAGCCCGGCAGGGCGCTCAAATCAGCCCCAGCATTTT
CASSPAGRSNQPQHF
>.|.|TRBV4-1|TRBJ2-2
TGCGCCAGCAGCCAAGACCCCGACAGCGCGAACACCGGGGAGCTGTTTTTT
CASSQDPDSANTGELFF
>.|.|TRBV6-5|TRBJ2-7
TGTGCCAGCAGGACCCGGGACCGCGACGAGCAGTACTTC
CASRTRDRDEQYF
>.|TRBD1|TRBV27|TRBJ2-4
TGTGCCAGCAGTCCTTGGGACAGTTCCTTAGCCAAAAACATTCAGTACTTC
CASSPWDSSLAKNIQYF
>.|.|TRBV5-1|TRBJ2-7
TGCGCCAGCAGCTTGGGCCCAGGGGGGGCCGAGCAGTACTTC
CASSLGPGGAEQYF
>.|.|TRBV30|TRBJ2-1
TGTGCCTGGAGTGTCGGACCCCTATCAAGGGATGAGCAGTTCTTC
CAWSVGPLSRDEQFF
>.|TRBD2|TRBV5-4|TRBJ2-1
TGTGCCAGCAGCCCTCTCCCGGGACTAGCGAACAATGAGCAGTTCTTC
CASSPLPGLANNEQFF
>.|TRBD2|TRBV11-3|TRBJ2-1
TGTGCCAGCAGCCCCCGGGAGGGCTCCTACAATGAGCAGTTCTTC
CASSPREGSYNEQFF
>.|TRBD1|TRBV18|TRBJ1-2
TGTGCCAGCTCACCACGGGACAGGGGAAAAAACTATGGCTACACCTTC
CASSPRDRGKNYGYTF
>once|.|TRBV6-6|TRBJ2-6
TGTGCCAGCAGTACAGCTACTGGGGCCAACGTCCTGACTTTC
CASSTATGANVLTF
>once|TRBD1|TRBV9|TRBJ2-6
TGTGCCAGCAGCAAACAGACAGGGGCCAACACTCTGGCCAACGTCCTGACTTTC
CASSKQTGANTLANVLTF
>.|.|TRBV5-1|TRBJ2-2
TGCGCCAGCACGTTGGGACAGAACACCGGGGAGCTGTTTTTT
CASTLGQNTGELFF
>.|.|TRBV7-9|TRBJ1-5
TGTGCCAGCAGCCCAGGGCCTAACAGGGAGGGCAATCAGCCCCAGCATTTT
CASSPGPNREGNQPQHF
>.|.|TRBV28|TRBJ2-3
TGTGCCAGCGGAGGAGGGAGCACAGATACGCAGTATTTT
CASGGGSTDTQYF
>.|.|TRBV5-1|TRBJ2-3
TGCGCCAGCAGCCTCAGCGGACCCCGGACAGATACGCAGTATTTT
CASSLSGPRTDTQYF
>.|TRBD2|TRBV5-1|TRBJ2-3
TGCGCCAGCAGCCATGGACTAGCGGGAGTTGCAGATACGCAGTATTTT
CASSHGLAGVADTQYF
>.|TRBD1|TRBV19|TRBJ1-2
TGTGCCAGTAGTAAAGACAGGGCTGATGGCTACACCTTC
CASSKDRADGYTF
>.|TRBD2|TRBV2|TRBJ2-1
TGTGCCAGCAGTGAAGCGCGGCTAGCGGGAAACAATGAGCAGTTCTTC
CASSEARLAGNNEQFF
>.|.|TRBV6-5|TRBJ1-5
TGTGCCAGCAGTTACTGGACTCTGGGTAGCAATCAGCCCCAGCATTTT
CASSYWTLGSNQPQHF
>.|.|TRBV11-3|TRBJ2-7
TGTGCCAGCAGCTTAACAGGGCCCTTTCCACGGAGCTCCTACGAGCAGTACTTC
CASSLTGPFPRSSYEQYF
>.|.|TRBV5-5|TRBJ1-4
TGTGCCAGCAGCGCTTCTGCCTCCGAAAAACTGTTTTTT
CASSASASEKLFF
>.|TRBD2|TRBV6-6|TRBJ2-1
TGTGCCAGCTGTACGGGACTAGCGTCCTACAATGAGCAGTTCTTC
CASCTGLASYNEQFF
>.|.|TRBV7-2|TRBJ2-6
TGTGCCAGCAGCTTAGCGGGAGCATCTGGGGCCAACGTCCTGACTTTC
CASSLAGASGANVLTF
>.|TRBD1|TRBV28|TRBJ2-7
TGTGCCAGCAGTTCTCTTCACCGGGACAGGGGCCACGAGCAGTACTTC
CASSSLHRDRGHEQYF